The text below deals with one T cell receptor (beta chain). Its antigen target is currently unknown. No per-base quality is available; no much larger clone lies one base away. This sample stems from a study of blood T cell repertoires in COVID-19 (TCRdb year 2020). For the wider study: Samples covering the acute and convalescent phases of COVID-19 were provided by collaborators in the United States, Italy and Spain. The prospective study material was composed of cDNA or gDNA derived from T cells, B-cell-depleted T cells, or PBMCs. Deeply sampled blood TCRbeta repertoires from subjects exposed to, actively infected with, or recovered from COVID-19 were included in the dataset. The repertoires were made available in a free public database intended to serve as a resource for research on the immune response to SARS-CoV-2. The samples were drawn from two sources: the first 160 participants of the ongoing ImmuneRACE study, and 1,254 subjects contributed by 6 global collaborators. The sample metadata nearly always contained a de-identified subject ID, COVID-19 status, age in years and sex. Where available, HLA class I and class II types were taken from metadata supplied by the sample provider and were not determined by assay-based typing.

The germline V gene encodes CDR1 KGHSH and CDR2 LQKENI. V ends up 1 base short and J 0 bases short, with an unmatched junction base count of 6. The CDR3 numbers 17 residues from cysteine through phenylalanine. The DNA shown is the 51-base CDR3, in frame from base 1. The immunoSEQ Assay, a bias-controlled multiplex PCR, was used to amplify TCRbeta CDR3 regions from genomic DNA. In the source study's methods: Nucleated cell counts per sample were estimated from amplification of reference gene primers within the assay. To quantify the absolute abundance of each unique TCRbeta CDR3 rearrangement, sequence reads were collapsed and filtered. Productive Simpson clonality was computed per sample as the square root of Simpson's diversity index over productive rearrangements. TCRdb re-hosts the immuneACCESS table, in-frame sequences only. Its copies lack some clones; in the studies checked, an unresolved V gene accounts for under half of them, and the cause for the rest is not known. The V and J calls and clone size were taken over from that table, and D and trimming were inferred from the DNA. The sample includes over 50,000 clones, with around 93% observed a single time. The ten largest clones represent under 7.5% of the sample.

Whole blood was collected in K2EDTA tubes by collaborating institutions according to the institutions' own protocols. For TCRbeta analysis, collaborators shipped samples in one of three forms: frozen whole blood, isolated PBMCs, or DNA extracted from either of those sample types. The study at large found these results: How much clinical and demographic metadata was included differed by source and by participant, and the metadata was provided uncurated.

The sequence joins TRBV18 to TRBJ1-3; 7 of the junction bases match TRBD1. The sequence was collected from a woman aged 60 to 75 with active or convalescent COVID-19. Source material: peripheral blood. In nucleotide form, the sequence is TGTGCCAGCTCACCACTCCCGGGACAGTACTCTGGAAACACCATATATTTT. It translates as CASSPLPGQYSGNTIYF.